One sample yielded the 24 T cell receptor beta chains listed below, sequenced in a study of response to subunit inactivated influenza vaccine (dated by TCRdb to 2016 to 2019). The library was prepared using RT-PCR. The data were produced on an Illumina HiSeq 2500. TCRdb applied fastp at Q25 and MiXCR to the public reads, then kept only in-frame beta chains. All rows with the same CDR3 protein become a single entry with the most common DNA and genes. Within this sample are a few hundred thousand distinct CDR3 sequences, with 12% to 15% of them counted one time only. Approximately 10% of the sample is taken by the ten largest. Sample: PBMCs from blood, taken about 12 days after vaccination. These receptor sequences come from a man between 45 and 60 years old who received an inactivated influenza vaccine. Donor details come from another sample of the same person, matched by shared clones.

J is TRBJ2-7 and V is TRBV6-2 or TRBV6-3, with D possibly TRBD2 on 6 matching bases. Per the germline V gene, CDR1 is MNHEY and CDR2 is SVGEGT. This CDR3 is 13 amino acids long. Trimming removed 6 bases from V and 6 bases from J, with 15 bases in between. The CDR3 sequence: CASRIGSLGEQYF. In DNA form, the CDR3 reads TGTGCCAGCAGGATCGGGAGCCTTGGCGAGCAGTACTTC.

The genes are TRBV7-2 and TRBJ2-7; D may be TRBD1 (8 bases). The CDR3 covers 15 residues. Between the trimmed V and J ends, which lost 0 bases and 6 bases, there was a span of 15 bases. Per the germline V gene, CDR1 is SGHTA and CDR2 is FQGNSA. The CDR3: CASSLAGTGLGEQYF. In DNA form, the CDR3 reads TGTGCCAGCAGCTTAGCAGGGACAGGACTAGGCGAGCAGTACTTC.

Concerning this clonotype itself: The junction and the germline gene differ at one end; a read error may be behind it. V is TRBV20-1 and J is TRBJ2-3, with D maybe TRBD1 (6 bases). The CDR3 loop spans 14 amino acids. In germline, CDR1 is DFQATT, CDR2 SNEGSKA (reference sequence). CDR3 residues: CSAKGQGYTHTQYF. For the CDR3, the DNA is TGCAGTGCTAAGGGGCAGGGGTACACACATACGCAGTATTTT.

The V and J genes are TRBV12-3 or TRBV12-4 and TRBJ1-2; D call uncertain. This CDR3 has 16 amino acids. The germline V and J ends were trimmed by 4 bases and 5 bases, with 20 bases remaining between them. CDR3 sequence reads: CASSSGLRRVEYGYTF. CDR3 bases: TGTGCCAGCAGTTCCGGACTAAGGAGGGTGGAATATGGCTACACCTTC.

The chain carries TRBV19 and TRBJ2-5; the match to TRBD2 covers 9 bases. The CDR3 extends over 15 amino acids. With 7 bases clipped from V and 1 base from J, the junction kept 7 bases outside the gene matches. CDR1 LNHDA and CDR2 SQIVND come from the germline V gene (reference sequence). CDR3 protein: CASISGSGGQETQYF. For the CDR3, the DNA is TGTGCCAGTATAAGTGGTAGCGGGGGCCAAGAGACCCAGTACTTC.

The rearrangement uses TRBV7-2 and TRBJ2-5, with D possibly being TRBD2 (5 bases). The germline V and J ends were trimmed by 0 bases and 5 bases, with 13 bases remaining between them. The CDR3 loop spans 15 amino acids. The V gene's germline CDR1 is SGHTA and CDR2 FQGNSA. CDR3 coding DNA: TGTGCCAGCAGCTTAGCGCATTCTAGCTCGGAGACCCAGTACTTC. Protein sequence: CASSLAHSSSETQYF.

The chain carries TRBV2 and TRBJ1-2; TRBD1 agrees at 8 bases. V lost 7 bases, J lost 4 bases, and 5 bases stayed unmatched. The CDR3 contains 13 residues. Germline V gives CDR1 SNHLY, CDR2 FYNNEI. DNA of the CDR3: TGTGCCAGCACCCGGACAGGGAGCTATGGCTACACCTTC. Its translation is CASTRTGSYGYTF.

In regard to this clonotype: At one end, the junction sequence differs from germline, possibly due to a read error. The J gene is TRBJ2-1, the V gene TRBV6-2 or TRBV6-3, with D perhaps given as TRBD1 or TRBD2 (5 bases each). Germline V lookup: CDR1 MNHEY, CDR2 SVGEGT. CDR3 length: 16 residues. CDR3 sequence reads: CASTQYGAFSYKEQFF. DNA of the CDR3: TGTGCCAGCACGCAATACGGGGCATTCTCCTACAAGGAGCAGTTCTTC.

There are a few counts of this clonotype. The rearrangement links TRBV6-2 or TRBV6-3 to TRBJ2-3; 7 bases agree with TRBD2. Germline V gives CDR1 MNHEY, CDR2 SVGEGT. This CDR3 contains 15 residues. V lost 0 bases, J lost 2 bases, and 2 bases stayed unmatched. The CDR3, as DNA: TGTGCCAGCAGTTACTCAGGGACTACCACAGATACGCAGTATTTT. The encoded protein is CASSYSGTTTDTQYF.

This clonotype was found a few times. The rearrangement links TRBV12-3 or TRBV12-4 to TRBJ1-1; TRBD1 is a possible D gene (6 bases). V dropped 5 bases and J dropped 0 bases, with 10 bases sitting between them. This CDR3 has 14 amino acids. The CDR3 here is CASSADSVNTEAFF. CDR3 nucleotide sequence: TGTGCCAGCAGTGCGGACAGTGTGAACACTGAAGCTTTCTTT.

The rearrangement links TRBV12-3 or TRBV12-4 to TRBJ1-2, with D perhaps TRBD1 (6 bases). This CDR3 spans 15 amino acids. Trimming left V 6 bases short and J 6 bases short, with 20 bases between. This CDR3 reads CASSHNLGHVNGYTF. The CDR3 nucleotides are TGTGCCAGCAGCCATAACCTGGGACATGTGAATGGCTACACCTTC.

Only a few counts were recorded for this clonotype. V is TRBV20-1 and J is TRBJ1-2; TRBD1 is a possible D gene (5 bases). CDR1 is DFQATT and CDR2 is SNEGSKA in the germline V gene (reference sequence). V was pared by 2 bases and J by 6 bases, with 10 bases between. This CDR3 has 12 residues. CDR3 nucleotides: TGCAGTGCTAGAACACGGGGGAATGGCTACACCTTC. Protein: CSARTRGNGYTF.

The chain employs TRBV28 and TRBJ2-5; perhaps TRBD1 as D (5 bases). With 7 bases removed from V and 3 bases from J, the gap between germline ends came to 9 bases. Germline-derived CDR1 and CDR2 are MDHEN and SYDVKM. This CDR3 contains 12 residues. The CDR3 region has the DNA TGTGCCAGCAAGACAGTAAAAGAGACCCAGTACTTC. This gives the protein CASKTVKETQYF. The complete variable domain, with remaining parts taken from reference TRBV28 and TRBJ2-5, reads DVKVTQSSRYLVKRTGEKVFLECVQDMDHENMFWYRQDPGLGLRLIYFSYDVKMKEKGDIPEGYSVSREKKERFSLILESASTNQTSMYLCASKTVKETQYFGPGTRLLVL.

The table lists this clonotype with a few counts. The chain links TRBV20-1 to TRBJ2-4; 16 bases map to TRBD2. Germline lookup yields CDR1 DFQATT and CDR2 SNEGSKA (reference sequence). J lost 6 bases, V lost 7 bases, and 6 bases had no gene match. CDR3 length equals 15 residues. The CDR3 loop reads CSVLGLAGGLNIQYF. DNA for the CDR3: TGCAGTGTTCTGGGACTAGCGGGAGGGCTAAACATTCAGTACTTC.

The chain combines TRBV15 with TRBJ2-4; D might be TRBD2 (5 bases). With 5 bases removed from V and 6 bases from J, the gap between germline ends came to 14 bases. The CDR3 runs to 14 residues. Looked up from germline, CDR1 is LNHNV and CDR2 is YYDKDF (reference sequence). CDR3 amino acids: CATSRETRGNIQYF. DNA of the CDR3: TGTGCCACCAGCCGCGAAACACGGGGAAACATTCAGTACTTC.

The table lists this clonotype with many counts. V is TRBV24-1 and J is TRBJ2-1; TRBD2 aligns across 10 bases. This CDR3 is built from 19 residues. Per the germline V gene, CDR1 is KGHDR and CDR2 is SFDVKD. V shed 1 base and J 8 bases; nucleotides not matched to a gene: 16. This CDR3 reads CATSDFKKEREGLGYEQFF. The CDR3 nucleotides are TGTGCCACCAGTGATTTTAAGAAGGAGCGGGAGGGCCTGGGGTATGAGCAGTTCTTC.

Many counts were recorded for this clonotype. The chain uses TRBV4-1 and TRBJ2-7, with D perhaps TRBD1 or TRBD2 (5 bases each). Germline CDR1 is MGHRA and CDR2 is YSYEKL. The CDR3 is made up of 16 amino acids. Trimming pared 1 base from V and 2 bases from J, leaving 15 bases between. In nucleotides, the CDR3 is TGCGCCAGCAGCCAAGGAGTAATCCAGGGAGCCTACGAGCAGTACTTC. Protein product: CASSQGVIQGAYEQYF.

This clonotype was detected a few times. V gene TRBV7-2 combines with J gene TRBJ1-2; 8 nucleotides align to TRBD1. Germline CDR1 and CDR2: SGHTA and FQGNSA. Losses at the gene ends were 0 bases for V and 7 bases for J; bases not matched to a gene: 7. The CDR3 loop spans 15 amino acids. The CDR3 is CASSLAFSQGAGYTF. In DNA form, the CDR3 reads TGTGCCAGCAGCTTAGCTTTCTCGCAGGGGGCTGGCTACACCTTC.

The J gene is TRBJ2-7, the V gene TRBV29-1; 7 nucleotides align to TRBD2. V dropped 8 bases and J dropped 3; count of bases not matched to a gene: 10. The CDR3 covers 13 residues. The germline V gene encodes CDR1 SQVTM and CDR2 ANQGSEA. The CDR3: CSISLGGGYEQYF. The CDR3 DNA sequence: TGCAGCATTTCCCTGGGCGGGGGCTACGAGCAGTACTTC.

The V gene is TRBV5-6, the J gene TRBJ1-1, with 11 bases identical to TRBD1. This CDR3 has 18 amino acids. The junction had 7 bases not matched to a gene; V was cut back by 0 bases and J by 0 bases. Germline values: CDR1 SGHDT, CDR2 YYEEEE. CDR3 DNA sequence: TGTGCCAGCAGCTTGGGGACAGGGGGCGCGGGCATGAACACTGAAGCTTTCTTT. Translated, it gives CASSLGTGGAGMNTEAFF.

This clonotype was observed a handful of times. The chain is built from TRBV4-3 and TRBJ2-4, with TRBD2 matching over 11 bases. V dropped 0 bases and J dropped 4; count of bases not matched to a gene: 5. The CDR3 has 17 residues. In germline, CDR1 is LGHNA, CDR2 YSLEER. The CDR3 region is CASSQDWASGGKNIQYF. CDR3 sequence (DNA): TGCGCCAGCAGCCAAGATTGGGCTAGCGGGGGGAAAAACATTCAGTACTTC.

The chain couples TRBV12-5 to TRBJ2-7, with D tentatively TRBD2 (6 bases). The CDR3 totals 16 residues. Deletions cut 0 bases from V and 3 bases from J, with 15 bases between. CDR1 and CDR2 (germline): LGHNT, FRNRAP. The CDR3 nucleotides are TGTGCTAGTGGTTTGGTAACTGATGGTAGCGGCTACGAGCAGTACTTC. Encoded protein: CASGLVTDGSGYEQYF. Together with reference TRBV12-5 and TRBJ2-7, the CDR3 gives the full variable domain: DARVTQTPRHKVTEMGQEVTMRCQPILGHNTVFWYRQTMMQGLELLAYFRNRAPLDDSGMPKDRFSAEMPDATLATLKIQPSEPRDSAVYFCASGLVTDGSGYEQYFGPGTRLTVT.

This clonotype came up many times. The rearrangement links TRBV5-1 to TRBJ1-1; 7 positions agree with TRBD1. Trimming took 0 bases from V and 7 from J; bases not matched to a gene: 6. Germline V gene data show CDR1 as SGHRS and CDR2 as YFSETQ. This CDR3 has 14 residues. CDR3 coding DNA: TGCGCCAGCAGCTTGGGACAGGGCTCCAATGAAGCTTTCTTT. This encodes CASSLGQGSNEAFF.

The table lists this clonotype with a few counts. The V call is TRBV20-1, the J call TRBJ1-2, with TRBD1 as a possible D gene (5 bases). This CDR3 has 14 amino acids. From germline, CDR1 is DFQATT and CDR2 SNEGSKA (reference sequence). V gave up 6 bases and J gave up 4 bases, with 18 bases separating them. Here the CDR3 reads CSASRGAASYGYTF. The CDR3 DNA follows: TGCAGTGCCTCCAGAGGGGCGGCTTCCTATGGCTACACCTTC.